Listed below are T cell receptor beta chains from one sample, sequenced in a study of OX40 agonist ivuxolimab in advanced cancers. TCRdb's table, derived via immunoSEQ multiplex PCR, lists solely in-frame clones and lacks some. Among around 20,000 clones listed, approximately 86% were seen once. The source material was CD4+ or CD8+ T cells sorted from blood, sampled in a trial of the OX40 agonist ivuxolimab. Receptors originate from an adult with an advanced solid tumor such as melanoma, head and neck, liver or kidney cancer. Each CDR3 is given with its conserved first and last residue. Each record gives: V gene, D gene, J gene, clone size, CDR3 DNA, CDR3 protein. D genes are given only for firm matches. A row's size may be missing; if present it is once, few, many or a size class.

>TRBV27|NA|TRBJ2-1|NA
TGTGCCAGCAGTTTAATGACATACAATGAGCAGTTCTTC
CASSLMTYNEQFF
>TRBV19|TRBD1|TRBJ1-2|NA
TGTGCCAGTTCCCAGGGGGCTAACTATGGCTACACCTTC
CASSQGANYGYTF
>TRBV28|NA|TRBJ1-5|NA
TGTGCCAGCAGTTTAAGCGGCTATCAGCCCCAGCATTTT
CASSLSGYQPQHF
>TRBV6-1|NA|TRBJ1-1|NA
TGTGCCAGCAGCCAAGAGGTCCGGGGGGCTTTCTTT
CASSQEVRGAFF
>TRBV7-2|NA|TRBJ2-3|NA
TGTGCCAGCAGCTTAGACAGGGTGATCCCAGATACGCAGTATTTT
CASSLDRVIPDTQYF
>TRBV9|TRBD2|TRBJ2-2|NA
TGTGCCAGCAGCTCTCCTAGCGGGAGTAGGGAGCTGTTTTTT
CASSSPSGSRELFF
>TRBV4-3|NA|TRBJ2-7|NA
TGCGCCAGCAGCCAAGGACCGGCCAGCTCCTACGAGCAGTACTTC
CASSQGPASSYEQYF
>TRBV13|TRBD2|TRBJ2-3|once
TGTGCCAGCAGACGACTAGCGGAGCTCACAGATACGCAGTATTTT
CASRRLAELTDTQYF
>TRBV28|NA|TRBJ1-1|NA
TGTGCCAGCAGCTTAGGGAGGGAGAACACTGAAGCTTTCTTT
CASSLGRENTEAFF
>TRBV28|TRBD2|TRBJ2-7|NA
TGTGCCAGCAGTGCACTAGCGGGGGCAAGCTACGAGCAGTACTTC
CASSALAGASYEQYF
>TRBV7-9|NA|TRBJ1-1|once
TGTGCCAGCAGACCTATAAAGGGGAACATGAACACTGAAGCTTTCTTT
CASRPIKGNMNTEAFF
>TRBV15|NA|TRBJ2-6|NA
TGTGCCACCAGCCAAGGACAGACTGGGGCCAACGTCCTGACTTTC
CATSQGQTGANVLTF
>TRBV5-1|TRBD1|TRBJ1-5|NA
TGCGCCAGCAGCTTGGTACCGGGACAGAATCAGCCCCAGCATTTT
CASSLVPGQNQPQHF
>TRBV5-8|NA|TRBJ1-2|medium-sized
TGTGCCAGCAGCTTTGATGGGGGGCAAATCGTTTACACCTTC
CASSFDGGQIVYTF
>TRBV27|NA|TRBJ2-3|NA
TGTGCCAGCAGTTTATTTCCCGCCTTAGCGGCTAGCACAGATACGCAGTATTTT
CASSLFPALAASTDTQYF